This T cell receptor (beta chain) appears in the sequencing data of a study of cytomegalovirus exposure and HLA in healthy donors. Study conclusions and caveats: The classifier was said to identify cytomegalovirus status with high specificity and sensitivity. In vitro confirmation showed three CMV-associated chains to be CMV antigen specific.

The junction had 3 bases not matched to a gene; V was cut back by 0 bases and J by 0 bases. CDR3 length equals 16 residues. Germline lookup yields CDR1 SGHNT and CDR2 YYREEE (reference sequence). Note on this clone: Its target is not known.

TCRdb keeps only in-frame clones here, not all; method: immunoSEQ multiplex PCR. Counted here are about 360,000 clones, 86% occurring once; the ten biggest clones make up roughly 0.82%. This TCR was recovered from a woman between 18 and 30 years old in good health and CMV-seronegative. Sample: PBMCs. The V gene is TRBV5-4, the J gene TRBJ2-7; 10 positions match TRBD2. CDR3 in amino acids: CASSLEAGGLSYEQYF. The CDR3 DNA is TGTGCCAGCAGCTTGGAAGCGGGAGGGCTCTCCTACGAGCAGTACTTC.